Presented here are 20 T cell receptor beta chains from one specimen sequenced in a study of T-cell reconstitution after alpha-beta-depleted transplantation in children. Molecular barcoding with unique molecular identifiers was used for the TCRbeta library. MiXCR, applied by TCRdb to the PCR reads, yields one record per CDR3 protein. Of approximately 500,000 distinct CDR3 sequences listed, about 10% are singletons. The specimen comprised PBMCs, sampled before TCRalphabeta/CD19-depleted stem cell transplant. These receptors originate from a child aged 2-15 years with inherited bone marrow failure, due to receive a stem cell transplant.

This clonotype was picked up many times. This chain connects TRBV29-1 to TRBJ2-1, with D unresolved. The CDR3 loop spans 10 amino acids. The germline V gene encodes CDR1 SQVTM and CDR2 ANQGSEA. V lost 4 bases and J 9 bases, leaving 7 bases between the germline ends. Here the CDR3 DNA reads TGCAGCGTTGCCTTAACTGAGCAGTTCTTC. Translation gives CSVALTEQFF.

V is TRBV5-4 and J is TRBJ1-2; 7 nucleotides line up with TRBD1. V lost 4 bases to trimming and J lost 7 bases; unmatched junction nucleotides: 4. Looked up from germline, CDR1 is SGHNT and CDR2 is YYREEE (reference sequence). This CDR3 contains 12 residues. CDR3 amino acids: CASSHKGAGYTF. The CDR3 DNA follows: TGTGCCAGCAGCCACAAGGGGGCTGGCTACACCTTC.

The chain carries TRBV6-2 or TRBV6-3 and TRBJ2-6; D call uncertain. CDR1 is MNHEY, CDR2 SVGEGT, per germline. V gave up 6 bases and J gave up 1 base, with 13 bases separating them. The CDR3 totals 16 residues. This chain's CDR3 is CASSPHLQSGANVLTF. CDR3 DNA: TGTGCCAGCAGCCCCCACCTTCAGTCTGGGGCCAACGTCCTGACTTTC.

To note about this clonotype: A much bigger clone sits one base away, suggesting this may be a read error. Because the CDR3 is missing its conserved closing phenylalanine or tryptophan, this is likely a read error. The rearrangement links TRBV20-1 to TRBJ2-1, with 9 bases that match TRBD2. Per germline, CDR1 DFQATT and CDR2 SNEGSKA (reference sequence). The CDR3 covers 14 residues. V gave up 4 bases and J gave up 3 bases; unmatched junction bases: 4. CDR3 protein: CSATGLADYNEQFL. Written as DNA, the CDR3 is TGCAGTGCTACGGGACTAGCAGACTACAATGAGCAGTTCTTA.

This clonotype was observed many times. CDR3 sequence reads: CASSPDPALQYF. In nucleotides, the CDR3 is TGTGCCAGCAGCCCCGATCCGGCTCTGCAGTATTTT. The J gene is TRBJ2-3, the V gene TRBV7-9; D remains ambiguous. Trimming took 5 bases from V and 11 from J, leaving 14 bases between them. From germline, CDR1 is SEHNR and CDR2 FQNEAQ (reference sequence). The CDR3 has 12 amino acids.

This clonotype was counted many times. The rearrangement links TRBV5-1 to TRBJ2-3; tentatively, D is TRBD1 (5 bases). CDR1 and CDR2 (germline): SGHRS, YFSETQ. This CDR3 spans 16 amino acids. The ends were cut back, 1 base at V and 2 bases at J, with 14 bases in the middle. Here the CDR3 DNA reads TGCGCCAGCAGCTTGAGTGTCGGCAGGGACACAGATACGCAGTATTTT. It encodes CASSLSVGRDTDTQYF.

This clonotype was counted between two and nine times. The CDR3 DNA sequence: TGCGCCAGCAGCCAAGACAACCGGGGACCCTACGAGCAGTACTTC. Translated, it gives CASSQDNRGPYEQYF. The J gene is TRBJ2-7, the V gene TRBV4-3; tentatively, D is TRBD1 or TRBD2 (5 bases each). Germline V lookup: CDR1 LGHNA, CDR2 YSLEER. V dropped 0 bases and J dropped 2 bases, with 11 bases sitting between them. The CDR3 length is 15 residues.

This clonotype was detected ten times or more. The chain has TRBV30 and TRBJ2-7; possibly TRBD2 for D (5 bases). The CDR3 is 13 amino acids. In germline, CDR1 is GTSNPN, CDR2 SVGIG (reference sequence). Trimming removed 1 base at V and 5 bases at J, with 12 bases between. The CDR3 coding sequence is TGTGCCTGGAGTGCCATATTCGGGGACGAGCAGTACTTC. Its translation is CAWSAIFGDEQYF.

This clonotype has a handful of counts. This sequence joins TRBV19 and TRBJ1-5, with D unclear. Trimming cost V 1 base and J 3 bases, with 13 bases left between them. The germline V gene encodes CDR1 LNHDA and CDR2 SQIVND (reference sequence). The CDR3 runs 16 residues. CDR3 sequence: CASSIGWPVANQPQHF. The DNA of the CDR3 is TGTGCCAGTAGTATAGGATGGCCGGTAGCCAATCAGCCCCAGCATTTT. The full variable domain, with the rest looked up from reference TRBV19 and TRBJ1-5, is DGGITQSPKYLFRKEGQNVTLSCEQNLNHDAMYWYRQDPGQGLRLIYYSQIVNDFQKGDIAEGYSVSREKKESFPLTVTSAQKNPTAFYLCASSIGWPVANQPQHFGDGTRLSIL.

This clonotype appeared many times. The chain has TRBV2 and TRBJ1-1, with D unresolved. This CDR3 contains 14 residues. Trimming took off 2 bases at V and 1 base at J, with 8 bases between the two ends. The V gene's germline CDR1 is SNHLY and CDR2 FYNNEI. In DNA, the CDR3 is TGTGCCAGCAGTGAATTTAGGGAGAACACTGAAGCTTTCTTT. It encodes CASSEFRENTEAFF.

The sample holds many counts of this clonotype. This sequence joins TRBV7-8 and TRBJ1-6; no clear D. The V gene's germline CDR1 is SGHVS and CDR2 FQNEAQ. The CDR3 loop spans 14 amino acids. V was trimmed by 1 base and J by 7 bases, leaving 8 bases between them. CDR3 sequence reads: CASSLGTENSPLHF. The CDR3 bases are TGTGCCAGCAGCTTAGGGACCGAGAATTCACCCCTCCACTTT.

This clonotype was counted at least ten times. The chain carries TRBV28 and TRBJ2-3; D is perhaps TRBD1 or TRBD2 (6 bases each). The germline gives CDR1 MDHEN, CDR2 SYDVKM. The CDR3 has 15 residues. The V end lost 3 bases, the J end lost 4 bases, and 14 bases lay between the germline ends. CDR3 sequence (DNA): TGTGCCAGCAGTTTGCTAGGGGGAGGCGCAGATACGCAGTATTTT. Amino acid sequence: CASSLLGGGADTQYF.

This clonotype was seen more than once but under ten times. The chain has TRBV27 and TRBJ2-7; D is unresolved. CDR1 and CDR2 (germline): MNHEY, SMNVEV (reference sequence). V was cut by 8 bases and J by 9 bases, with 14 bases left in between. CDR3 length equals 11 residues. The CDR3 region is CASGNTDPQYF. CDR3 DNA: TGTGCCAGCGGCAACACGGACCCGCAGTACTTC.

This clonotype has a count of ten or more. J is TRBJ2-7 and V is TRBV6-5, with a weak D call TRBD2 (5 bases). Germline CDR1 MNHEY, CDR2 SVGAGI. Trimming left V 2 bases short and J 5 bases short, with 16 bases between. The CDR3 extends over 15 amino acids. In DNA, the CDR3 is TGTGCCAGCAGTTACATAGGGAGTCGAAATCACGAGCAGTACTTC. The encoded protein is CASSYIGSRNHEQYF.

This chain links TRBV19 with TRBJ2-3; D remains unclear. Germline lookup yields CDR1 LNHDA and CDR2 SQIVND (reference sequence). The CDR3 has 13 amino acids. Deletions cut 5 bases from V and 2 bases from J, with 8 bases between. CDR3 nucleotides: TGTGCCAGTAGTCGGGTTCTCACAGATACGCAGTATTTT. Translated, it gives CASSRVLTDTQYF.

This clonotype was counted many times. J is TRBJ2-1 and V is TRBV7-8; either TRBD1 or TRBD2 may supply D (6 bases each). The CDR3 is made up of 16 amino acids. From germline, CDR1 is SGHVS and CDR2 FQNEAQ. The V gene lost 5 bases and the J gene lost 4 bases, with 18 bases spanning the gap. The CDR3 region is CASSGGRGLVYNEQFF. CDR3 coding DNA: TGTGCCAGCAGCGGGGGCCGGGGACTTGTATACAATGAGCAGTTCTTC.

To note about this clonotype: A read error is possible here, since a much larger clone lies one base away. The V gene is TRBV2, the J gene TRBJ2-2; D remains unclear. Trimming stripped 4 bases from V and 4 bases from J, with 10 bases between. The CDR3 loop spans 14 amino acids. Germline values: CDR1 SNHLY, CDR2 FYNNEI. The CDR3 reads CASSGLQTTGELFF. The CDR3 DNA is TGTGCCAGCAGTGGTCTACAGACCACCGGGGAGCTGTTTTTT.

This sequence joins TRBV5-1 and TRBJ2-3, with 10 bases aligning to TRBD2. This CDR3 spans 18 amino acids. With V trimmed by 1 base and J by 3 bases, 11 bases remained unmatched. Looked up from germline, CDR1 is SGHRS and CDR2 is YFSETQ. The CDR3 region is CASSLWSSGSMMTDTQYF. CDR3 coding DNA: TGCGCCAGCAGCTTGTGGTCTAGCGGGAGTATGATGACAGATACGCAGTATTTT.

A word on this clonotype: One end of the junction does not line up with germline, which may come from a read error. This rearrangement joins TRBV5-5 to TRBJ1-5, with D hard to call. Germline CDR1 reads SGHKS; CDR2 reads YYEKEE (reference sequence). This CDR3 region has 15 residues. CDR3 coding DNA: TGTGCCAGCAGCTTAATACCAACAAGCGAGCAGCGCCAGCATTTT. It codes for CASSLIPTSEQRQHF.

V is TRBV28 and J is TRBJ2-2, with 9 nucleotides matching TRBD2. This CDR3 has 15 amino acids. The V gene end was trimmed by 6 bases and the J gene end by 3 bases; junction bases not matched to a gene: 5. Germline CDR1 and CDR2: MDHEN and SYDVKM. CDR3 nucleotides: TGTGCCAGCAGACAAGCGGGAGGCCACACCGGGGAGCTGTTTTTT. Its translation is CASRQAGGHTGELFF.